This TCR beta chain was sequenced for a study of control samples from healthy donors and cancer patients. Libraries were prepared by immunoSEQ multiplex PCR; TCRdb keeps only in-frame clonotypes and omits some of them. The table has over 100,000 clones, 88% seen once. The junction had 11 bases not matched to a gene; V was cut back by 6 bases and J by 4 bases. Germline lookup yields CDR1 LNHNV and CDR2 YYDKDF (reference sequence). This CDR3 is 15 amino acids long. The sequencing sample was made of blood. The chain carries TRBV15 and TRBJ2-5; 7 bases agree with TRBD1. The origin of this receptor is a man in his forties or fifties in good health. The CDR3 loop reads CATRTTRDSRETQYF. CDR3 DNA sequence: TGTGCCACCAGAACCACCCGGGACAGTCGAGAGACCCAGTACTTC. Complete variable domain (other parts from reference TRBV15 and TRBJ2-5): DAMVIQNPRYQVTQFGKPVTLSCSQTLNHNVMYWYQQKSSQAPKLLFHYYDKDFNNEADTPDNFQSRRPNTSFCFLDIRSPGLGDTAMYLCATRTTRDSRETQYFGPGTRLLVL.